These 9 T cell receptor beta chains were all obtained from the same sample, sequenced in a study of shared clonotypes between healthy human individuals. The protocol was immunoSEQ multiplex PCR, while the TCRdb copy is restricted to in-frame clones and leaves out a portion. The top ten hold about 0.42% of the sample, which has approximately 1.4 million clones, around 98% seen once. The material sequenced was naive CD4+ T cells sorted from blood. Noted subset: CD45RA+ positively selected. These receptors were collected from a man younger than 40 in good health.

V usage is TRBV14 and J usage is TRBJ1-2, with TRBD1 matching 9 bases. CDR3 size: 17 residues. Trimming cost V 4 bases and J 3 bases; bases outside gene matches: 12. The V gene's germline CDR1 is SGHDN and CDR2 FVKESK. The CDR3 sequence is CASSLRSGTGLHYGYTF. The CDR3 nucleotides are TGTGCCAGCAGCCTTCGTTCCGGGACAGGGCTTCACTATGGCTACACCTTC.

The rearrangement uses TRBV5-4 and TRBJ2-7; 14 nucleotides line up with TRBD2. Germline trimming cut 0 bases from V and 7 bases from J; bases unmatched to any gene: 6. Looked up from germline, CDR1 is SGHNT and CDR2 is YYREEE (reference sequence). This CDR3 region has 16 residues. Here the CDR3 reads CASSLGGTSGRGEQYF. CDR3 DNA: TGTGCCAGCAGCTTGGGCGGGACTAGCGGGAGAGGTGAGCAGTACTTC.

This rearrangement joins TRBV5-4 to TRBJ1-2, with D unresolved. The length of the CDR3 is 13 residues. Germline CDR1 SGHNT, CDR2 YYREEE (reference sequence). Trimming cost V 5 bases and J 4 bases, with 12 bases left between them. CDR3 in DNA: TGTGCCAGCAGGACCACAGATGTCTATGGCTACACCTTC. Translating it yields CASRTTDVYGYTF. The full variable domain, in which reference TRBV5-4 and TRBJ1-2 provide the parts outside the CDR3, is ETGVTQSPTHLIKTRGQQVTLRCSSQSGHNTVSWYQQALGQGPQFIFQYYREEENGRGNFPPRFSGLQFPNYSSELNVNALELDDSALYLCASRTTDVYGYTFGSGTRLTVV.

CDR3: CASSNTGTAPYGYTF. The DNA of the CDR3 is TGTGCCAGCAGTAATACCGGGACCGCGCCTTATGGCTACACCTTC. V usage is TRBV6-5 and J usage is TRBJ1-2; D may be TRBD1 (5 bases). Germline V gene lookup returns CDR1 MNHEY and CDR2 SVGAGI. The CDR3 runs to 15 residues. V dropped 5 bases and J dropped 5 bases, with 18 bases sitting between them.

The CDR3 nucleotides are TGTGCCAGCAGCGTAGCGACGGCTAGCGGGAGCCTAACCTACGAGCAGTACTTC. Its translation: CASSVATASGSLTYEQYF. The chain couples TRBV9 to TRBJ2-7, with TRBD2 matching over 10 bases. The length of the CDR3 is 18 residues. J gave up 2 bases and V 0 bases, and 11 bases lay outside the gene matches. The germline CDR1 and CDR2 sequences are SGDLS and YYNGEE.

V and J are TRBV5-1 and TRBJ2-4, with D possibly matching TRBD1 (5 bases). CDR1 SGHRS and CDR2 YFSETQ come from the germline V gene. The CDR3 is 14 amino acids. V was trimmed by 1 base and J by 8 bases, leaving 13 bases between them. CDR3 region: CASSLLQGGDIQYF. The CDR3 region has the DNA TGCGCCAGCAGCTTGTTGCAGGGTGGGGACATTCAGTACTTC.

J is TRBJ2-7 and V is TRBV18; 7 bases are a match to TRBD1. The CDR3 is 16 amino acids. The J segment lost 2 bases and the V segment lost 3 bases, leaving 10 bases of the junction unmatched. CDR1 and CDR2 (germline): KGHSH, LQKENI. This chain's CDR3 is CASSPEGATNTYEQYF. Written as DNA, the CDR3 is TGTGCCAGCTCACCTGAGGGGGCGACTAATACCTACGAGCAGTACTTC. The whole variable domain, remainder taken from reference TRBV18 and TRBJ2-7, is NAGVMQNPRHLVRRRGQEARLRCSPMKGHSHVYWYRQLPEEGLKFMVYLQKENIIDESGMPKERFSAEFPKEGPSILRIQQVVRGDSAAYFCASSPEGATNTYEQYFGPGTRLTVT.

CDR3 nucleotide sequence: TGTGCCAGCAGCGTACCGGGACAGGCGACAGATACGCAGTATTTT. Protein: CASSVPGQATDTQYF. The chain links TRBV9 to TRBJ2-3, with 8 bases lining up with TRBD1. V lost 1 base and J lost 3; bases outside the gene matches: 4. The CDR3 sequence is 15 residues long. The germline V gene has CDR1 SGDLS and CDR2 YYNGEE. The full variable domain, completed using reference TRBV9 and TRBJ2-3, is DSGVTQTPKHLITATGQRVTLRCSPRSGDLSVYWYQQSLDQGLQFLIQYYNGEERAKGNILERFSAQQFPDLHSELNLSSLELGDSALYFCASSVPGQATDTQYFGPGTRLTVL.

The chain recombines TRBV6-1 with TRBJ2-3; 9 nucleotides agree with TRBD2. V was pared by 4 bases and J by 5 bases, with 16 bases of the junction left unmatched. This CDR3 has 18 amino acids. Germline V lookup: CDR1 MNHNS, CDR2 SASEGT. The CDR3 DNA sequence: TGTGCCAGCAGTGTAAGGTTAGCGGGAGTCACGGAGGGAGATACGCAGTATTTT. Protein sequence: CASSVRLAGVTEGDTQYF.